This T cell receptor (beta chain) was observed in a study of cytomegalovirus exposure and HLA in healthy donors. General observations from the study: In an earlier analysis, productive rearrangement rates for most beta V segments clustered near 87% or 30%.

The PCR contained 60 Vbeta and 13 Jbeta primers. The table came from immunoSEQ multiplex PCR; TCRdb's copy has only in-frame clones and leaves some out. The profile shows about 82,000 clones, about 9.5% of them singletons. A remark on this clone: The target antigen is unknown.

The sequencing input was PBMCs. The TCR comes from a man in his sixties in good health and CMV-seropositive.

The CDR3 DNA is TGTGCCAGCAGTTTATCGGGTTTTGCAACTAATGAAAAACTGTTTTTT. Its protein product is CASSLSGFATNEKLFF. The chain joins TRBV28 to TRBJ1-4, with D unclear. This CDR3 region has 16 residues. Per the germline V gene, CDR1 is MDHEN and CDR2 is SYDVKM. Trimming stripped 1 base from V and 0 bases from J, with 9 bases between.